Below are 6 T cell receptor beta chains sequenced from a single sample in a study of T-cell memory formation after mild COVID-19. TCRdb re-called the 5' RACE reads through MiXCR, storing one row per CDR3 protein. The table lists 550,000 to 600,000 distinct CDR3 sequences, roughly 20% of them singletons, with about 8.4% in the top ten. Sequencing was performed on PBMCs or a T cell subset sorted from them (not recorded which). The receptors shown here come from an adult woman who had mild COVID-19 (a few samples of this study predate the infection). Cell type and time point are not known.

V and J are TRBV20-1 and TRBJ2-5, with D unclear. From germline, CDR1 is DFQATT and CDR2 SNEGSKA (reference sequence). Trimming removed 2 bases at V and 7 bases at J, with 17 bases between. The CDR3 extends over 14 amino acids. CDR3 nucleotides: TGCAGTGCTAGAATTCCGGCCCCGCGGTCGACCCAGTACTTC. This translates into CSARIPAPRSTQYF.

The sample holds many counts of this clonotype. V gene TRBV7-8 combines with J gene TRBJ2-7; 11 nucleotides agree with TRBD1. V lost 6 bases, J lost 1 base, and 11 bases stayed unmatched. This CDR3 comprises 17 residues. The germline CDR1 and CDR2 sequences are SGHVS and FQNEAQ. The CDR3 DNA follows: TGTGCCAGCAGTCCAACAACCGGGACAGGGGGTTCCTACGAGCAGTACTTC. This sequence encodes CASSPTTGTGGSYEQYF. Using reference TRBV7-8 and TRBJ2-7 for the parts outside the CDR3, the full variable domain is GAGVSQSPRYKVAKRGQDVALRCDPISGHVSLFWYQQALGQGPEFLTYFQNEAQLDKSGLPSDRFFAERPEGSVSTLKIQRTQQEDSAVYLCASSPTTGTGGSYEQYFGPGTRLTVT.

This clonotype was found many times. V gene TRBV28 combines with J gene TRBJ1-1; 9 positions match TRBD1. Looked up from germline, CDR1 is MDHEN and CDR2 is SYDVKM. V shed 4 bases, J shed 5 bases, and the junction held 8 bases outside the gene matches. The CDR3 runs 15 residues. CDR3 DNA: TGTGCCAGCAGTTCCCTACAGGGGGCGCGGACTGAAGCTTTCTTT. Translated: CASSSLQGARTEAFF.

The chain links TRBV15 to TRBJ2-3, with TRBD1 matching 11 bases. This CDR3 has 17 residues. Per germline, CDR1 LNHNV and CDR2 YYDKDF (reference sequence). V gave up 4 bases and J gave up 5 bases; unmatched junction bases: 11. CDR3 in amino acids: CATSISFGQGARDTQYF. The CDR3 DNA reads TGTGCCACCAGCATCTCCTTCGGACAGGGGGCGCGAGATACGCAGTATTTT.

This clonotype was counted a few times. V is TRBV15 and J is TRBJ2-3, with D perhaps matching TRBD2 (6 bases). V gave up 3 bases and J gave up 0 bases, with 19 bases separating them. CDR3 length: 18 residues. Germline V gene data show CDR1 as LNHNV and CDR2 as YYDKDF (reference sequence). The CDR3 bases are TGTGCCACCAGCAGGGACTACATCTCCCTTTATAGCACAGATACGCAGTATTTT. It translates to CATSRDYISLYSTDTQYF.

The chain couples TRBV30 to TRBJ2-3; D gene unclear. The V gene lost 3 bases and the J gene lost 10 bases, with 14 bases spanning the gap. This CDR3 is 12 amino acids long. The germline gives CDR1 GTSNPN, CDR2 SVGIG (reference sequence). The CDR3 reads CAWSHPEGPQYF. The CDR3 nucleotides are TGTGCCTGGAGCCACCCAGAAGGACCGCAGTATTTT.